Given below is one T cell receptor (beta chain) in context. Antigen unknown. Profiling relied on immunoSEQ multiplex PCR, and the TCRdb table lists in-frame clones only, not all of them. The data contain under 75,000 clones, roughly 95% of them singletons. The donors were members of the validation cohort, which comprised around 110 subjects and was separate from the first cohort of 666 subjects. This CDR3 has 16 amino acids. V was clipped by 0 bases and J by 5 bases, with 16 bases between them. Germline lookup yields CDR1 MRHNA and CDR2 SNTAGT. The sample comes from a study of cytomegalovirus exposure and HLA in healthy donors. General study results and limits: Using the classifier, cytomegalovirus status was reportedly diagnosed with high specificity and sensitivity. Researchers counted approximately 160 TCR beta chains as cytomegalovirus-associated. Rare TCR sequences predominated, though certain public TCRs were found in many donors.

The rearrangement uses TRBV6-4 and TRBJ1-2; D is ambiguous. This receptor was identified in a woman between 18 and 30 years old in good health and CMV-seronegative. Sequenced input: PBMCs. The CDR3 sequence is CASSDSESGAQYGYTF. Here the CDR3 DNA reads TGTGCCAGCAGTGACTCGGAGTCGGGAGCGCAATATGGCTACACCTTC.